The 11 T cell receptor beta chains reported below all come from one sample, sequenced in a study of early stage breast cancer tumors. Profiling relied on immunoSEQ multiplex PCR, and the TCRdb table lists in-frame clones only, not all of them. The table has 60,000 to 75,000 clones, 75% to 90% seen once. The sample taken for sequencing was blood. The receptors stem from a person aged 40 to 49 with breast cancer.

The gene calls are TRBV10-3 and TRBJ1-1; 7 bases are shared with TRBD1. With 0 bases clipped from V and 1 base from J, the junction kept 2 bases outside the gene matches. CDR1 and CDR2 (germline): ENHRY, SYGVKD. The CDR3 spans 15 residues. CDR3 in amino acids: CAISESGTANTEAFF. DNA for the CDR3: TGTGCCATCAGTGAGTCCGGGACAGCGAACACTGAAGCTTTCTTT.

The V call is TRBV9, the J call TRBJ2-2; TRBD2 is a possible D gene (5 bases). This CDR3 contains 17 residues. CDR1 and CDR2 from the germline V gene are SGDLS and YYNGEE. Trimming took 4 bases from V and 4 from J, leaving 20 bases between them. In DNA form, the CDR3 reads TGTGCCAGCAGCCCAGAGGGCGCGCAGCGTACCACCGGGGAGCTGTTTTTT. Its protein product is CASSPEGAQRTTGELFF.

This clone was seen a few times. V usage is TRBV5-1 and J usage is TRBJ2-2, with a possible D match to TRBD2 (6 bases). Trimming shortened V by 1 base and J by 3 bases, and 10 bases separated the two germline ends. This CDR3 spans 15 amino acids. Germline V CDR1 and CDR2: SGHRS, YFSETQ. Here the CDR3 DNA reads TGCGCCAGCAGCTTGAGTAGCGGATACACCGGGGAGCTGTTTTTT. Its protein product is CASSLSSGYTGELFF.

The gene calls are TRBV28 and TRBJ1-4; tentatively, D is TRBD1 (6 bases). Germline V gene sequence: CDR1 MDHEN, CDR2 SYDVKM. V was pared by 2 bases and J by 11 bases, with 12 bases between. The CDR3 totals 13 residues. CDR3 sequence: CASSLPGAGKLFF. The CDR3 nucleotides read TGTGCCAGCAGTTTACCGGGGGCCGGGAAACTGTTTTTT.

The chain joins TRBV29-1 to TRBJ2-5, with D possibly matching TRBD2 (6 bases). The CDR3 extends over 12 amino acids. The germline V gene has CDR1 SQVTM and CDR2 ANQGSEA. Trimming removed 4 bases from V and 4 bases from J, with 10 bases in between. Here the CDR3 reads CSVGRGGETQYF. CDR3 bases: TGCAGCGTTGGTAGGGGAGGAGAGACCCAGTACTTC.

The J gene is TRBJ2-7, the V gene TRBV5-1, with D unresolved. CDR1 and CDR2 from the germline V gene are SGHRS and YFSETQ. CDR3 size: 14 residues. The V gene lost 2 bases and the J gene lost 2 bases, with 11 bases spanning the gap. The CDR3 loop reads CASSFYTATYEQYF. In DNA, the CDR3 is TGCGCCAGCAGCTTTTATACTGCCACCTACGAGCAGTACTTC.

V gene TRBV7-3 combines with J gene TRBJ1-3; TRBD1 might be the D (5 bases). Trimming cost V 5 bases and J 2 bases, with 10 bases left between them. Germline CDR1 is SGHTA and CDR2 is FQGTGA. The CDR3 has 14 amino acids. CDR3 residues: CASSLGTAGNTIYF. CDR3 DNA: TGTGCCAGCAGCCTCGGGACGGCTGGAAACACCATATATTTT.

The genes are TRBV5-1 and TRBJ2-2; D may be TRBD2 (5 bases). The CDR3 consists of 16 residues. In germline, CDR1 is SGHRS, CDR2 YFSETQ. The germline V and J ends were trimmed by 1 base and 0 bases, with 10 bases remaining between them. CDR3 nucleotides: TGCGCCAGCAGCTTGTCCGGGATATCGAACACCGGGGAGCTGTTTTTT. As protein: CASSLSGISNTGELFF.

The V call is TRBV25-1, the J call TRBJ2-3; the D gene could be TRBD1 or TRBD2 (5 bases each). Trimming left V 2 bases short and J 2 bases short, with 5 bases between. The CDR3 spans 13 residues. CDR1 and CDR2 (germline): MGHDK, SYGVNS. CDR3 DNA sequence: TGTGCCAGCAGTGAAGGGACCACAGATACGCAGTATTTT. This codes for CASSEGTTDTQYF.

A single count supports this clone. V gene TRBV7-9 combines with J gene TRBJ2-7, with no clear D. V lost 0 bases and J lost 6, with 6 bases in between. The CDR3 has 12 residues. Germline assignment: CDR1 SEHNR and CDR2 FQNEAQ (reference sequence). In DNA form, the CDR3 reads TGTGCCAGCAGCTTAGCTGGCGCCGAGCAGTACTTC. Translating gives CASSLAGAEQYF.

This chain links TRBV2 with TRBJ2-7; tentative D call: TRBD1 (6 bases). V was trimmed by 8 bases and J by 4 bases, leaving 15 bases between them. Germline V CDR1 and CDR2: SNHLY, FYNNEI. The CDR3 is 13 amino acids. This chain's CDR3 is CASQTGPVYEQYF. The CDR3 DNA sequence: TGTGCCAGCCAGACAGGCCCCGTGTACGAGCAGTACTTC.